The 30 T cell receptor beta chains below were found in one sample sequenced in a study of T cells expressing NK-cell markers. No DNA is given; TCRdb re-called the 5' RACE reads and lists each CDR3 protein once. The listing records about 380,000 distinct CDR3 sequences. Sequenced input: blood T cells: a sorted CD56 or NKG2C T cell subset, CD4+ or CD8+ T cells, or bulk PBMC T cells (not recorded which). Receptor source: a man aged 18-75 years in good health.

The chain uses TRBV23-1 and TRBJ2-3; TCRdb proposes TRBD1, but this gene call is untestable without DNA. TRBV23-1 counts as an open reading frame of uncertain function. The CDR3 is 15 amino acids. The CDR3 loop reads CASSSQQGRTDTQYF.

The chain uses TRBV9 and TRBJ2-5. The CDR3 runs to 15 residues. Germline V gene data show CDR1 as SGDLS and CDR2 as YYNGEE. CDR3 sequence reads: CASSVAVGSQETQYF.

V and J are TRBV20-1 and TRBJ2-5; TCRdb selects TRBD2, and the lack of DNA leaves this call unchecked. Looked up from germline, CDR1 is DFQATT and CDR2 is SNEGSKA (reference sequence). The CDR3 covers 13 residues. The CDR3 spells CSAGTPFLKTQYF.

The chain carries TRBV10-3 and TRBJ2-1; TCRdb proposes TRBD1, but this gene call is untestable without DNA. Germline lookup yields CDR1 ENHRY and CDR2 SYGVKD. The CDR3 consists of 14 residues. The CDR3 sequence: CAISGNQGYNEQFF.

This sequence joins TRBV2 and TRBJ2-5; TCRdb gives TRBD1 as the D gene, but with no DNA this cannot be confirmed. Germline CDR1 SNHLY, CDR2 FYNNEI. The CDR3 has 15 residues. This CDR3 reads CASSNNRVGAETQYF.

The rearrangement joins TRBV7-8 to TRBJ1-5; TCRdb gives TRBD1 as the D gene, but with no DNA this cannot be confirmed. In germline, CDR1 is SGHVS, CDR2 FQNEAQ. The CDR3 loop spans 15 amino acids. The CDR3 is CASSTTGGRAQPQHF.

The chain has TRBV6-1 and TRBJ2-1; TCRdb outputs TRBD2, but without DNA this stays unchecked. CDR1 MNHNS and CDR2 SASEGT come from the germline V gene. The CDR3 totals 15 residues. The CDR3 protein is CASSMDFTYLNEQFF.

The J gene is TRBJ2-2, the V gene TRBV20-1; the TCRdb D gene call, TRBD1, has no DNA to confirm it. CDR1 and CDR2 (germline): DFQATT, SNEGSKA (reference sequence). This CDR3 is built from 15 residues. The CDR3 spells CSARDTTGAPGELFF.

The chain links TRBV5-6 to TRBJ1-1. Germline V gene lookup returns CDR1 SGHDT and CDR2 YYEEEE. CDR3 length: 16 residues. CDR3 in amino acids: CASSFPGLRLSTEAFF.

The V gene is TRBV12-3 or TRBV12-4, the J gene TRBJ1-6. The CDR3 is 13 amino acids. The CDR3 loop reads CASEAERGSPLHF.

The gene calls are TRBV20-1 and TRBJ2-1. The CDR3 is 16 residues long. In germline, CDR1 is DFQATT, CDR2 SNEGSKA (reference sequence). The CDR3 reads CSARDLTSASYNEQFF.

V gene TRBV28 combines with J gene TRBJ2-1; the TCRdb D gene call, TRBD1, has no DNA to confirm it. Germline V gives CDR1 MDHEN, CDR2 SYDVKM. The CDR3 has 16 amino acids. The chain's CDR3 is CASSLSGQGVYNEQFF.

The gene calls are TRBV18 and TRBJ2-3. Germline CDR1 reads KGHSH; CDR2 reads LQKENI. There are 17 residues in the CDR3. The CDR3 reads CASSPPQQIGSTDTQYF. The full variable domain, with the rest looked up from reference TRBV18 and TRBJ2-3, is NAGVMQNPRHLVRRRGQEARLRCSPMKGHSHVYWYRQLPEEGLKFMVYLQKENIIDESGMPKERFSAEFPKEGPSILRIQQVVRGDSAAYFCASSPPQQIGSTDTQYFGPGTRLTVL.

The chain links TRBV12-3 or TRBV12-4 to TRBJ1-1; TCRdb's D call, TRBD1, is unchecked because there is no DNA. This CDR3 has 15 amino acids. The CDR3 protein is CASRLLERGSAEAFF.

The genes are TRBV5-1 and TRBJ2-7. The CDR3 runs to 16 residues. Germline CDR1 is SGHRS and CDR2 is YFSETQ. The CDR3 spells CASSLIPSGGSYEQYF.

V is TRBV27 and J is TRBJ2-7. The CDR3 is made up of 15 amino acids. CDR1 and CDR2 from the germline V gene are MNHEY and SMNVEV (reference sequence). CDR3 sequence: CASSFNVGSSYEQYF.

The V call is TRBV20-1, the J call TRBJ2-3; TCRdb outputs TRBD1, but without DNA this stays unchecked. Germline assignment: CDR1 DFQATT and CDR2 SNEGSKA (reference sequence). This CDR3 is 13 amino acids long. The CDR3 sequence is CSAIQAGGTTQYF.

The V call is TRBV6-1, the J call TRBJ2-2; lacking DNA, the TRBD1 call made by TCRdb goes unchecked. Germline values: CDR1 MNHNS, CDR2 SASEGT. This CDR3 has 14 residues. CDR3 residues: CATGGGGNTGELFF.

This chain joins TRBV5-6 and TRBJ2-7; the TRBD1 assignment by TCRdb is unverifiable without DNA. Per the germline V gene, CDR1 is SGHDT and CDR2 is YYEEEE. The CDR3 consists of 15 residues. CDR3 region: CASSLSRGASYEQYF.

The J gene is TRBJ2-1, the V gene TRBV11-2; the D call from TCRdb, TRBD1, cannot be confirmed without DNA. Germline V gives CDR1 SGHAT, CDR2 FQNNGV. CDR3 length: 16 amino acids. CDR3: CASSLGGTGGINEQFF.

This chain connects TRBV20-1 to TRBJ1-3; TCRdb reports TRBD1, a call that lacks DNA to check it against. CDR3 length equals 14 residues. The V gene's germline CDR1 is DFQATT and CDR2 SNEGSKA (reference sequence). CDR3 region: CSARPGAGGNTIYF.

The chain couples TRBV6-1 to TRBJ2-3; there is no DNA to check the TCRdb D call of TRBD2. The CDR3 has 15 amino acids. The germline CDR1 and CDR2 sequences are MNHNS and SASEGT. The CDR3 protein is CATRPWTSLTDTQYF.

The rearrangement links TRBV12-3 or TRBV12-4 to TRBJ2-7; TCRdb calls TRBD2, which cannot be checked without DNA. This CDR3 spans 15 amino acids. The CDR3 protein is CASSLDLALPSEQYF.

CDR3 region: CASSALGGTAQETQYF. The chain uses TRBV9 and TRBJ2-5; as DNA is missing, the TRBD1 call by TCRdb cannot be tested. CDR1 and CDR2 from the germline V gene are SGDLS and YYNGEE. The CDR3 has 16 amino acids.

The J gene is TRBJ2-3, the V gene TRBV28. The CDR3 has 13 amino acids. From germline, CDR1 is MDHEN and CDR2 SYDVKM. The CDR3 reads CASVLGDTDTQYF. Full variable domain (rest looked up from reference TRBV28 and TRBJ2-3): DVKVTQSSRYLVKRTGEKVFLECVQDMDHENMFWYRQDPGLGLRLIYFSYDVKMKEKGDIPEGYSVSREKKERFSLILESASTNQTSMYLCASVLGDTDTQYFGPGTRLTVL.

The genes are TRBV20-1 and TRBJ2-3; TCRdb picks TRBD2, but there is no DNA to check that call. The CDR3 loop spans 16 amino acids. Germline V gene sequence: CDR1 DFQATT, CDR2 SNEGSKA (reference sequence). The CDR3 loop reads CSAPKASGGYRDTQYF.

The rearrangement joins TRBV20-1 to TRBJ1-2. Germline CDR1 is DFQATT and CDR2 is SNEGSKA (reference sequence). The CDR3 is made up of 13 amino acids. The CDR3 sequence: CSARGAPHYGYTF.

The V and J genes are TRBV28 and TRBJ1-2. Germline CDR1 MDHEN, CDR2 SYDVKM. This CDR3 is built from 17 residues. The CDR3 spells CASSSHGVGYPYYGYTF.

This chain joins TRBV2 and TRBJ2-6; TCRdb selects TRBD1, and the lack of DNA leaves this call unchecked. The CDR3 consists of 15 residues. CDR1 and CDR2 (germline): SNHLY, FYNNEI. CDR3 sequence: CASSRDISGANVLTF.

V and J are TRBV5-1 and TRBJ2-5; the D call from TCRdb, TRBD1, cannot be confirmed without DNA. The CDR3 is made up of 14 amino acids. Per germline, CDR1 SGHRS and CDR2 YFSETQ. The CDR3 here is CASGSGGYQETQYF.